Following are 28 T cell receptor beta chains from one sample sequenced in a study of identical twins. TCRdb re-derived calls from the 5' RACE reads in MiXCR, one entry per CDR3 protein. The table records about 300,000 distinct CDR3 sequences, 9% to 15% of them present only once. A further study also used this sample, focusing on yellow fever vaccine responses in identical twins.

Sequencing was carried out using CD8+ T cells sorted from blood. These receptor sequences come from a woman aged 18 to 35 in good health.

The rearrangement links TRBV24-1 to TRBJ2-1; D is possibly TRBD2 (7 bases). With 6 bases removed from V and 9 bases from J, the gap between germline ends came to 17 bases. This CDR3 contains 14 residues. From germline, CDR1 is KGHDR and CDR2 SFDVKD. This CDR3 reads CATSQLGGPGEQFF. The CDR3 region has the DNA TGTGCCACCAGTCAACTCGGGGGGCCGGGTGAGCAGTTCTTC.

This chain connects TRBV6-4 to TRBJ2-5; 8 bases are shared with TRBD1. The germline CDR1 and CDR2 sequences are MRHNA and SNTAGT. CDR3 length: 17 amino acids. The V gene end was trimmed by 7 bases and the J gene end by 2 bases; junction bases not matched to a gene: 15. In nucleotides, the CDR3 is TGTGCCAGCACCCGACCCCTCTCCCGGGACAGGCAAGAGACCCAGTACTTC. The encoded protein is CASTRPLSRDRQETQYF.

This clonotype was detected only a few times. The rearrangement uses TRBV4-1 and TRBJ2-1, with 8 nucleotides matching TRBD2. The CDR3 contains 17 residues. In germline, CDR1 is MGHRA, CDR2 YSYEKL. With 0 bases clipped from V and 4 bases from J, the junction kept 8 bases outside the gene matches. CDR3 region: CASSQENGGGLYNEQFF. DNA of the CDR3: TGCGCCAGCAGCCAAGAAAACGGGGGGGGATTGTACAATGAGCAGTTCTTC.

The chain uses TRBV6-1 and TRBJ2-1; 9 bases align to TRBD1. CDR3 size: 15 residues. V trimming: 1 base; J trimming: 8 bases; junction bases outside the gene matches: 6. Looked up from germline, CDR1 is MNHNS and CDR2 is SASEGT. CDR3 amino acids: CASSEGTGVWDEQFF. The CDR3 nucleotides are TGTGCCAGCAGTGAAGGGACAGGGGTTTGGGATGAGCAGTTCTTC.

This clonotype was seen more than once but under ten times. The chain recombines TRBV21-1 with TRBJ2-6; the table's TRBD1 call for D was not verified on the DNA. TRBV21-1 has pseudogene status. The CDR3 runs 21 residues. This CDR3 is CASSKGLTGGISRSGANVLTF. The CDR3 bases are TGTGCCAGCAGCAAGGGATTGACAGGGGGCATATCTAGGTCTGGGGCCAACGTCCTGACTTTC.

This clonotype has a count of ten or more. The CDR3 coding sequence is TGTGCCAGCAGTCCTTCTGACGGGGGCTACGAGCAGTACTTC. As protein: CASSPSDGGYEQYF. The rearrangement uses TRBV12-3 or TRBV12-4 and TRBJ2-7; maybe TRBD2 (6 bases). V was trimmed by 5 bases and J by 3 bases, leaving 14 bases between them. The CDR3 has 14 residues.

The chain is built from TRBV21-1 and TRBJ2-1; the table's D gene call, TRBD2, was not cross checked with the DNA. TRBV21-1 is noted as a pseudogene. This CDR3 is 18 amino acids long. Here the CDR3 reads CASRLVAVDISSYNEQFF. The CDR3 bases are TGTGCCAGCAGGTTGGTAGCGGTAGATATTAGCTCCTACAATGAGCAGTTCTTC.

The rearrangement joins TRBV5-1 to TRBJ2-3, with D perhaps TRBD1 (5 bases). The CDR3 covers 17 residues. Per germline, CDR1 SGHRS and CDR2 YFSETQ. The V gene lost 6 bases and the J gene lost 6 bases, with 26 bases spanning the gap. Here the CDR3 DNA reads TGCGCCAGCAAGGTGGGAAAGGGGTTTGATATCGACGATACGCAGTATTTT. Translated: CASKVGKGFDIDDTQYF.

This chain uses TRBV27 with TRBJ2-7; possibly TRBD2 for D (6 bases). The CDR3 is 14 residues long. Trimming shortened V by 6 bases and J by 3 bases, and 15 bases separated the two germline ends. Germline CDR1 MNHEY, CDR2 SMNVEV (reference sequence). The CDR3: CASRRRGEIYEQYF. In DNA, the CDR3 is TGTGCCAGCAGACGGAGGGGAGAGATCTACGAGCAGTACTTC.

This clonotype was picked up a small number of times. The gene calls are TRBV20-1 and TRBJ2-3; TRBD2 matches at 8 bases. The germline V gene encodes CDR1 DFQATT and CDR2 SNEGSKA (reference sequence). V was clipped by 5 bases and J by 5 bases; unmatched bases: 15. The CDR3 runs 16 residues. CDR3 in amino acids: CSAPPGLAGGGDTQYF. The CDR3, as DNA: TGCAGTGCTCCCCCGGGTCTAGCGGGTGGGGGAGATACGCAGTATTTT.

About this clonotype itself: A junction end diverges from the germline sequence, so it may reflect a read error. The chain carries TRBV7-9 and TRBJ2-2; either TRBD1 or TRBD2 may supply D (5 bases each). The germline CDR1 and CDR2 sequences are SEHNR and FQNEAQ (reference sequence). The length of the CDR3 is 16 residues. This chain's CDR3 is CASNLAGGAATGEQFF. Written as DNA, the CDR3 is TGTGCCAGCAACCTAGCTGGTGGGGCCGCGACCGGGGAGCAGTTTTTT.

This clonotype has a count of ten or more. This chain's CDR3 is CSASIRDRGIGQFF. CDR3 DNA: TGCAGTGCTAGTATACGGGACAGGGGAATTGGGCAGTTCTTC. The chain employs TRBV20-1 and TRBJ2-1; TRBD1 matches at 10 bases. The trim removed 3 bases at V and 12 bases at J, leaving 11 bases unmatched. Looked up from germline, CDR1 is DFQATT and CDR2 is SNEGSKA (reference sequence). This CDR3 comprises 14 residues.

The V and J genes are TRBV27 and TRBJ1-5, with 8 bases fitting TRBD1. The CDR3 is 14 residues long. Looked up from germline, CDR1 is MNHEY and CDR2 is SMNVEV (reference sequence). V lost 2 bases and J lost 6; bases outside the gene matches: 3. The DNA for the CDR3 is TGTGCCAGCAGTTTAGGCAGGGGGCTTCAGCCCCAGCATTTT. Its translation is CASSLGRGLQPQHF.

This clonotype was seen repeatedly, ten times or more. The rearrangement joins TRBV29-1 to TRBJ1-2; 7 positions match TRBD1. After removal of 3 bases from V and 2 bases from J, the junction contained 6 bases not matched to a gene. Per germline, CDR1 SQVTM and CDR2 ANQGSEA. This CDR3 comprises 14 residues. The CDR3: CSVEHTGANYGYTF. The CDR3 nucleotides read TGCAGCGTTGAGCATACAGGGGCAAACTATGGCTACACCTTC.

The genes are TRBV10-2 and TRBJ1-1; D is unclear. Between the trimmed V and J ends, which lost 7 bases and 3 bases, there was a span of 12 bases. This CDR3 region has 13 residues. Per the germline V gene, CDR1 is WSHSY and CDR2 is SAAADI. The CDR3 loop reads CASTQNAYTEAFF. The DNA for the CDR3 is TGCGCCAGCACCCAGAATGCGTACACTGAAGCTTTCTTT.

This rearrangement joins TRBV15 to TRBJ1-1; 7 bases line up with TRBD1. Germline V gives CDR1 LNHNV, CDR2 YYDKDF (reference sequence). V dropped 1 base and J dropped 4; count of bases not matched to a gene: 6. The CDR3 covers 15 residues. The CDR3 DNA follows: TGTGCCACCAGCAGAGGGGCACAGGGGCTCACTGAAGCTTTCTTT. It specifies CATSRGAQGLTEAFF.

This clonotype has a count of ten or more. This chain connects TRBV28 to TRBJ2-7; no clear D. Germline-derived CDR1 and CDR2 are MDHEN and SYDVKM. The CDR3 runs 13 residues. V lost 3 bases and J 1 base, leaving 7 bases between the germline ends. The CDR3 DNA sequence: TGTGCCAGCAGTTTGATAGGATCCTACGAGCAGTACTTC. This codes for CASSLIGSYEQYF.

The chain employs TRBV20-1 and TRBJ1-5; the D is unclear. The germline V gene has CDR1 DFQATT and CDR2 SNEGSKA (reference sequence). Trimming removed 0 bases from V and 4 bases from J, with 4 bases in between. This CDR3 has 12 amino acids. The CDR3 region is CSARDQNQPQHF. Here the CDR3 DNA reads TGCAGTGCTAGAGATCAAAATCAGCCCCAGCATTTT.

This clonotype was detected once. The chain is built from TRBV7-6 and TRBJ2-5; 7 bases are a match to TRBD1. CDR3 length: 17 amino acids. J was trimmed by 0 bases and V by 0 bases; bases with no gene match: 7. Germline V CDR1 and CDR2: SGHVS, FNYEAQ. The CDR3 loop is CASSLAVLGQNQETQYF. The CDR3 DNA is TGTGCCAGCAGCTTAGCGGTCTTGGGACAGAACCAAGAGACCCAGTACTTC.

Many counts were recorded for this clonotype. The chain has TRBV29-1 and TRBJ2-1, with D tentatively TRBD1 (5 bases). CDR1 is SQVTM, CDR2 ANQGSEA, per germline. Trimming left V 0 bases short and J 2 bases short, with 17 bases between. CDR3 length: 17 amino acids. In DNA form, the CDR3 reads TGCAGCGTTGAAGACCCCGACAGAGGTTTTACCTACAATGAGCAGTTCTTC. Amino acids: CSVEDPDRGFTYNEQFF.

The chain combines TRBV9 with TRBJ2-3; 7 bases are shared with TRBD2. CDR3 length: 16 amino acids. CDR1 is SGDLS and CDR2 is YYNGEE in the germline V gene. V trimming: 4 bases; J trimming: 0 bases; junction bases outside the gene matches: 8. CDR3 loop: CASSRREGSSTDTQYF. CDR3 nucleotide sequence: TGTGCCAGCAGCCGTAGGGAGGGGTCTAGCACAGATACGCAGTATTTT.

This chain's CDR3 is CASSPKPAGGKTYEQYF. Here the CDR3 DNA reads TGTGCCAGCAGCCCGAAACCGGCCGGTGGCAAGACCTACGAGCAGTACTTC. V is TRBV7-6 and J is TRBJ2-7, with no clear D. The CDR3 is 17 amino acids. V was pared by 5 bases and J by 2 bases, with 22 bases between. CDR1 SGHVS and CDR2 FNYEAQ come from the germline V gene.

As regards this clonotype: A read error is likely, as this CDR3 ends without the conserved phenylalanine or tryptophan. The chain employs TRBV2 and TRBJ2-7; 8 bases are shared with TRBD1. Per germline, CDR1 SNHLY and CDR2 FYNNEI. The V and J ends lost 5 bases and 0 bases, in that order; junction bases with no gene match: 18. CDR3 length: 19 amino acids. CDR3 amino acids: CASSPQPGQAPPSSYEQYG. DNA of the CDR3: TGTGCCAGCAGTCCCCAACCGGGACAGGCCCCCCCGAGCTCCTACGAGCAGTACGGC.

This clonotype turned up a few times. V usage is TRBV5-1 and J usage is TRBJ1-5; maybe TRBD1 (5 bases). The germline V gene has CDR1 SGHRS and CDR2 YFSETQ. Trimming removed 5 bases from V and 8 bases from J, with 11 bases in between. CDR3 length equals 12 residues. CDR3 DNA: TGCGCCAGCAGTCCCCAAGGGGAGCCCCAGCATTTT. It encodes CASSPQGEPQHF.

CDR3 sequence (DNA): TGCAGCGTCCCCGGGACAGGGACTTACAATGAGCAGTTCTTC. Its protein product is CSVPGTGTYNEQFF. The chain carries TRBV20-1 and TRBJ2-1; 9 bases align to TRBD1. The CDR3 consists of 14 residues. CDR1 and CDR2 from the germline V gene are DFQATT and SNEGSKA (reference sequence).

Of note for this clonotype: The junction departs from germline at one end; a sequencing error may be responsible. This chain connects TRBV10-3 to TRBJ2-3; 7 bases agree with TRBD1. The CDR3 consists of 16 residues. The germline gives CDR1 ENHRY, CDR2 SYGVKD. In DNA form, the CDR3 reads TGTGCCATCAGTGAGAATAGGGACAGCAGCACAGATACGCATTATTTT. Protein sequence: CAISENRDSSTDTHYF.

This clonotype was detected many times. The chain carries TRBV12-3 or TRBV12-4 and TRBJ1-5, with 8 bases aligning to TRBD1. V shed 5 bases and J 5 bases; nucleotides not matched to a gene: 2. This CDR3 spans 13 amino acids. DNA for the CDR3: TGTGCCAGCAGTGAGACAGGGGATCAGCCCCAGCATTTT. It encodes CASSETGDQPQHF.

V and J are TRBV7-9 and TRBJ2-7, with 13 bases lining up with TRBD2. Per the germline V gene, CDR1 is SEHNR and CDR2 is FQNEAQ (reference sequence). CDR3 size: 17 residues. The trim removed 5 bases at V and 2 bases at J, leaving 9 bases unmatched. CDR3: CASSTGLAGDGAYEQYF. The CDR3, as DNA: TGTGCCAGCAGCACAGGACTAGCGGGAGATGGGGCCTACGAGCAGTACTTC.